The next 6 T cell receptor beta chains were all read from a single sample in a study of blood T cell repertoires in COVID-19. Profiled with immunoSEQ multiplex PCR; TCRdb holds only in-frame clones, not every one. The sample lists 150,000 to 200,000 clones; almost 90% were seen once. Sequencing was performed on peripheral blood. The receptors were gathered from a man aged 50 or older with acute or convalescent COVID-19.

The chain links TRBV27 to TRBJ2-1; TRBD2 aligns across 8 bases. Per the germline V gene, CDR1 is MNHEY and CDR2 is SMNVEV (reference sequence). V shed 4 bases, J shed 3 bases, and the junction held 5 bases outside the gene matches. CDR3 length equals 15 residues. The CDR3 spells CASSYQRERYNEQFF. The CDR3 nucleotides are TGTGCCAGCAGTTACCAGCGGGAGCGCTACAATGAGCAGTTCTTC.

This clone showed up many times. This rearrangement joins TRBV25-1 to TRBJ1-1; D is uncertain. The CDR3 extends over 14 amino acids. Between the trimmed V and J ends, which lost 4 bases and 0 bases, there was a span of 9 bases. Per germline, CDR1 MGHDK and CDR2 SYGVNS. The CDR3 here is CASSGPSLNTEAFF. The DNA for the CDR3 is TGTGCCAGCAGTGGCCCAAGCCTGAACACTGAAGCTTTCTTT.

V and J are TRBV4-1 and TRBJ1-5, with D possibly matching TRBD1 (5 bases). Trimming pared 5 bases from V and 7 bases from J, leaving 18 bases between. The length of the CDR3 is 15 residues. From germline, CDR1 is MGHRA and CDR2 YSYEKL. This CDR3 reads CASSTSSGSGQPQHF. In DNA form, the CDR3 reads TGCGCCAGCAGCACAAGTTCCGGGTCAGGGCAGCCCCAGCATTTT.

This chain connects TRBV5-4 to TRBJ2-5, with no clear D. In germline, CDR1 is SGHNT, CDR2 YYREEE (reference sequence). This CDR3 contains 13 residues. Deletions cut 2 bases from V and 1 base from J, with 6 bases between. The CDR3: CASSFGTQETQYF. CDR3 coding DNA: TGTGCCAGCAGCTTTGGCACCCAAGAGACCCAGTACTTC.

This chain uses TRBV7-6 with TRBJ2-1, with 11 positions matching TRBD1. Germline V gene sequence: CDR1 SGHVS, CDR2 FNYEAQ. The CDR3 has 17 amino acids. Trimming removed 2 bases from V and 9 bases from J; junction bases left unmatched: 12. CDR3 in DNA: TGTGCCAGCAGCTTAAAGGGGACAGGGGGGCCCCCAGGTGAGCAGTTCTTC. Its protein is CASSLKGTGGPPGEQFF.

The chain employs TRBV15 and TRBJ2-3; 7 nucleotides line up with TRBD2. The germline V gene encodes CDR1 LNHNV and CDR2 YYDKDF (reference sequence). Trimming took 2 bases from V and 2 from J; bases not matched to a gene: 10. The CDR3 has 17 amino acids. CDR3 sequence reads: CATSRFGLAELTDTQYF. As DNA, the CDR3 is TGTGCCACCAGCAGATTTGGGCTAGCGGAGCTCACAGATACGCAGTATTTT.